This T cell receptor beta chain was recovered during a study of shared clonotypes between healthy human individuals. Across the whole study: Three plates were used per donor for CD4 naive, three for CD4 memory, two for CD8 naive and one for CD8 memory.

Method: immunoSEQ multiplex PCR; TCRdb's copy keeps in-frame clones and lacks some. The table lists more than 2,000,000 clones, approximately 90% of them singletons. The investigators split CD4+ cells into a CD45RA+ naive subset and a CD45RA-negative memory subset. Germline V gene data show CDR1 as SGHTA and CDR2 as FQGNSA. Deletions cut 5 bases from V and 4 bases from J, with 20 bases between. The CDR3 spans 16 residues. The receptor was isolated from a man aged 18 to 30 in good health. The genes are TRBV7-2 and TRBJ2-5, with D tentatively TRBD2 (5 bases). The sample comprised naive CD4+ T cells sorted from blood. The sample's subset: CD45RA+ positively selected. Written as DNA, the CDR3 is TGTGCCAGCAGCCTTAGAAAGGATATTGGAGGAGAGACCCAGTACTTC. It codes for CASSLRKDIGGETQYF.